This T cell receptor beta chain was observed in a study of T cell responses to AZD1222 COVID-19 vaccine. Study background: Pooled samples include second doses given at about 4 or 12 weeks. Findings of the study overall: Sampling captured repertoires only after the peak T cell response.

The V end lost 3 bases, the J end lost 4 bases, and 10 bases lay between the germline ends. Germline CDR1 is GTSNPN and CDR2 is SVGIG (reference sequence). This CDR3 has 13 residues. To note about this clone: Antigen unknown.

Assay used: immunoSEQ multiplex PCR; TCRdb lists only in-frame clones, some missing. The sample lists under 95,000 clones; about nine tenths were seen once. This chain connects TRBV30 to TRBJ1-3, with a possible D match to TRBD1 (5 bases). The specimen comprised peripheral blood, sampled on day 0 of AZD1222 vaccination. The source is an adult in good health. CDR3: CAWRQGIGNTIYF. The CDR3 DNA follows: TGTGCCTGGAGGCAGGGTATCGGAAACACCATATATTTT. The full variable domain, in which reference TRBV30 and TRBJ1-3 provide the parts outside the CDR3, is SQTIHQWPATLVQPVGSPLSLECTVEGTSNPNLYWYRQAAGRGLQLLFYSVGIGQISSEVPQNLSASRPQDRQFILSSKKLLLSDSGFYLCAWRQGIGNTIYFGEGSWLTVV.